This TCR beta chain was captured by sequencing in a study of T cells in localized non-small cell lung cancer. The sample holds a few counts of this clone. Its antigen is not identified. The CDR3 sequence is 13 residues long. Germline values: CDR1 SGHKS, CDR2 YYEKEE (reference sequence). The V end lost 4 bases, the J end lost 12 bases, and 14 bases lay between the germline ends. Assay: immunoSEQ multiplex PCR; the TCRdb copy retains only in-frame clones and omits some. Of 50,000 to 55,000 clones detected, roughly 83% appear once; the ten largest clones hold approximately 17%. The study, taken as a whole, reports: A median of about 60 of the top 100 tumor clones appeared in adjacent lung, which was paired and uninvolved. Multi-region tumor sequencing was not done, so intratumor heterogeneity could not be excluded. In the blood, greater T cell density corresponded to longer overall survival.

The V call is TRBV5-5, the J call TRBJ1-6; D is uncertain. Sequenced material: peripheral blood mononuclear cells, taken before any cancer treatment. The sequence was obtained from a man aged 40-75 years with stage III lung adenocarcinoma. The CDR3 coding sequence is TGTGCCAGCAGCATACGGACCGGAGGACCCCTCCACTTT. Its protein is CASSIRTGGPLHF.